This T cell receptor beta chain comes out of a study of blood T cells in healthy people across ages (dated by TCRdb to 2014 to 2015). Context from the whole study: In model experiments, template switching captured roughly one uniquely barcoded TCR beta cDNA molecule for every two T cells. The donors were split into four age groups: young (average roughly 15 years), middle-aged (around 37), aged (62) and long-lived (about 74). Donors of different ages were randomly distributed across sequencing lanes to avoid experimental bias. Two additional independent replicas of 1 million unique cDNA reads from the same blood draw were analyzed for two donors (one aged 18 to 30 and one aged 80 or older). Using deep sequencing normalized with unique cDNA molecular identifiers, the study measured how TCR beta repertoire diversity changes with age. On the study overall, not on this receptor specifically: Compared with the aged group, more naive CD4+ T cells, fewer expanded clones and increased TCR diversity were shown by the long-lived group, suggesting age selection. Total diversity estimates from one million sequenced T cells were considered lower bounds and underestimates. Donor CMV infection status was unknown, potentially confounding age-related changes in expanded clonotypes. A strong correlation was found between observed TCR beta diversity and the percentage of naive T cells measured by flow cytometry. As age increased, observed TCR beta diversity per million T cells dropped in a roughly linear way, and a significant reduction was already evident by age about 40. Conclusive comparison of naive and antigen-experienced compartments was prevented by the profiling of bulk unsorted PBMCs.

Inclusive of the bounding cysteine and phenylalanine, the CDR3 is 14 residues long. This entry keeps only the CDR3 DNA: 42 bases, framed from base 1. From the germline V gene, CDR1 is MNHNS and CDR2 is SASEGT. The germline ends are 10 bases apart after V is trimmed by 4 bases and J by 1 base. Preparation of the library involved 5' RACE. TCRdb records Illumina HiSeq 2500 as the sequencer. A second PCR of roughly 6 to 12 cycles was performed with a sample-barcoded 5' primer and a J-beta primer mix. Each TCR beta cDNA molecule received a unique molecular identifier from a template-switch 5' adaptor carrying 12 random nucleotides. At least 3 million CDR3-containing paired-end reads were obtained from each sample. First-strand cDNA synthesis was performed from all RNA using the Mint cDNA synthesis kit, with priming by a TRBC-specific oligonucleotide. Following uracil-DNA glycosylase treatment, all cDNA underwent a first 18-cycle PCR with the universal primers M1SS and BC2_uni_R. In the source study's methods: Normalization of each sample was performed by random selection of 1 million high-quality reads, each carrying a distinct molecular identifier. Reads sharing molecular identifiers were discarded rather than binned into consensus sequences. MiTCR, with a Q25 quality threshold and the strictest error-elimination algorithm, was used for CDR3 identification, clonotype clustering and error correction. A nonparametric unseen species model with Euler transformation was used to estimate a lower bound on total TCR beta diversity. Using fastp trimming at Q25 and MiXCR clonotype assembly, TCRdb reanalyzed the public sequencing data and kept in-frame beta chains. Every distinct CDR3 protein forms one entry, paired with its most common genes and DNA. In this record, the V and J calls reflect TCRdb's handling and not the investigators' own analysis. The sample contains about 1.6 million distinct CDR3 sequences, 34% of them found a single time. The ten largest clonotypes hold about 11% of the sample.

Note on this clonotype: Its antigen is currently not known. There are no base qualities to consult, and no much larger clone falls within one base.

The 35 to 40 donors, aged about 6 to 100 years, were systemically healthy Caucasian individuals from Russia. Each donor gave roughly 11 milliliters of peripheral blood, drawn into EDTA-treated Vacutainer tubes. Ficoll-Paque density-gradient centrifugation was used to isolate PBMCs, with at least 6.5 million per sample. Total RNA, at least 6 micrograms per sample, was extracted from PBMCs with Trizol reagent. Naive CD45RAhigh/CD27high T cell percentages were measured by flow cytometry on a PBMC aliquot from every donor. The sequencing sample was made of blood. The sequence derives from a woman in her 30s in good health. The chain employs TRBV6-1 and TRBJ1-1; too little of a D gene remains to name it. The CDR3 reads as follows: CASSGLRGNTEAFF. In nucleotide form, the sequence is TGTGCCAGCAGTGGTCTCCGGGGGAACACTGAAGCTTTCTTT.